Listed below are T cell receptor beta chains from one sample, sequenced in a study of blood T cell repertoires in COVID-19. Assay: immunoSEQ multiplex PCR; the TCRdb copy retains only in-frame clones and omits some. The table records approximately 180,000 clones, 82% of them present only once. Input material: PBMCs or T cells enriched from blood (not recorded which). The receptors here all came from a woman aged 60-70 years with acute COVID-19. The CDR3 runs from the conserved cysteine through the conserved F or W. D genes are given only for firm matches. Part of the rows lack a size; the others show once, few, many or a class for expanded clones.

abundance: .; v_gene: TRBV9; d_gene: TRBD2; j_gene: TRBJ2-1; len: 15; CDR3aa: CASSVVSSGSDEQFF; CDR3nt: TGTGCCAGCAGCGTAGTCTCTAGCGGGAGCGATGAGCAGTTCTTC
abundance: .; v_gene: TRBV5-1; d_gene: .; j_gene: TRBJ1-1; len: 12; CDR3aa: CASREADTEAFF; CDR3nt: TGCGCCAGCAGGGAGGCGGACACTGAAGCTTTCTTT
abundance: .; v_gene: TRBV4-3; d_gene: .; j_gene: TRBJ1-1; len: 15; CDR3aa: CASSQDGGENTEAFF; CDR3nt: TGCGCCAGCAGCCAAGATGGGGGCGAGAATACTGAAGCTTTCTTT
abundance: .; v_gene: TRBV12-3/TRBV12-4; d_gene: .; j_gene: TRBJ2-1; len: 11; CDR3aa: CASRAWNEQFF; CDR3nt: TGTGCCAGCAGGGCATGGAATGAGCAGTTCTTC
abundance: once; v_gene: TRBV28; d_gene: TRBD1; j_gene: TRBJ1-1; len: 16; CDR3aa: CASSLLGDSLNTEAFF; CDR3nt: TGTGCCAGCAGTTTATTAGGGGACAGCTTGAACACTGAAGCTTTCTTT
abundance: .; v_gene: TRBV18; d_gene: .; j_gene: TRBJ2-5; len: 14; CDR3aa: CASSPPPIQETQYF; CDR3nt: TGTGCCAGCTCACCACCCCCAATCCAAGAGACCCAGTACTTC
abundance: .; v_gene: TRBV9; d_gene: TRBD2; j_gene: TRBJ2-4; len: 15; CDR3aa: CASSVSGGSQNIQYF; CDR3nt: TGTGCCAGCAGCGTTAGCGGGGGGTCCCAAAACATTCAGTACTTC
abundance: .; v_gene: TRBV3-1/TRBV3-2; d_gene: TRBD2; j_gene: TRBJ2-1; len: 17; CDR3aa: CASSRKDTSGGYNEQFF; CDR3nt: TGTGCCAGCAGCCGAAAAGACACTAGCGGGGGGTACAATGAGCAGTTCTTC
abundance: .; v_gene: TRBV10-2; d_gene: .; j_gene: TRBJ2-3; len: 13; CDR3aa: CASRKPSTDTQYF; CDR3nt: TGCGCCAGCAGAAAGCCCAGCACAGATACGCAGTATTTT
abundance: .; v_gene: TRBV21-1; d_gene: .; j_gene: TRBJ2-5; len: 15; CDR3aa: CARATSGRAGKTQYF; CDR3nt: TGTGCCAGGGCGACTAGCGGGAGGGCCGGAAAGACCCAGTACTTC
abundance: few; v_gene: TRBV6-5; d_gene: .; j_gene: TRBJ2-7; len: 11; CDR3aa: CASTLGYEQYF; CDR3nt: TGTGCCAGCACCCTCGGGTACGAGCAGTACTTC
abundance: .; v_gene: TRBV7-8; d_gene: .; j_gene: TRBJ2-1; len: 12; CDR3aa: CASSSDSNEQFF; CDR3nt: TGTGCCAGCAGCTCCGACAGTAATGAGCAGTTCTTC
abundance: .; v_gene: TRBV18; d_gene: .; j_gene: TRBJ1-1; len: 15; CDR3aa: CASSPGWQSNTEAFF; CDR3nt: TGTGCCAGCTCACCCGGGTGGCAGTCGAACACTGAAGCTTTCTTT
abundance: .; v_gene: TRBV5-8; d_gene: .; j_gene: TRBJ1-2; len: 15; CDR3aa: CASSLAGDPNYGYTF; CDR3nt: TGTGCCAGCAGCTTAGCGGGGGATCCTAACTATGGCTACACCTTC
abundance: .; v_gene: TRBV4-3; d_gene: TRBD1; j_gene: TRBJ2-2; len: 14; CDR3aa: CASSQRQGAGELFF; CDR3nt: TGCGCCAGCAGCCAAAGACAGGGGGCCGGGGAGCTGTTTTTT
abundance: .; v_gene: TRBV13; d_gene: .; j_gene: TRBJ2-1; len: 12; CDR3aa: CASGRWGREQFF; CDR3nt: TGTGCCAGCGGGAGGTGGGGACGGGAGCAGTTCTTC
abundance: .; v_gene: TRBV7-9; d_gene: TRBD1; j_gene: TRBJ1-1; len: 15; CDR3aa: CASSFRGARGTEAFF; CDR3nt: TGTGCCAGCAGCTTCAGGGGGGCGAGAGGGACTGAAGCTTTCTTT
abundance: .; v_gene: TRBV5-8; d_gene: TRBD1; j_gene: TRBJ2-3; len: 14; CDR3aa: CASSLGQAADTQYF; CDR3nt: TGTGCCAGCAGCTTAGGACAGGCCGCAGATACGCAGTATTTT
abundance: .; v_gene: TRBV19; d_gene: .; j_gene: TRBJ1-5; len: 15; CDR3aa: CASSDPGGGNQPQHF; CDR3nt: TGTGCCAGTAGTGACCCCGGGGGAGGTAATCAGCCCCAGCATTTT
abundance: .; v_gene: TRBV6-6; d_gene: TRBD1; j_gene: TRBJ1-1; len: 15; CDR3aa: CASSPGQGWNTEAFF; CDR3nt: TGTGCCAGCAGTCCGGGACAGGGTTGGAACACTGAAGCTTTCTTT